What follows describes a single TCR beta chain. Germline V gene lookup returns CDR1 KGHDR and CDR2 SFDVKD. V lost 3 bases and J lost 4; bases outside the gene matches: 8. This CDR3 contains 17 residues. The data are from a study of T-cell memory formation after mild COVID-19. A single record per CDR3 protein comes from TCRdb applying MiXCR to the 5' RACE reads. The table includes hundreds of thousands of distinct CDR3 sequences, 20% to 30% detected once. This sequence joins TRBV24-1 and TRBJ2-1, with 10 bases fitting TRBD2. Material: PBMCs or a T cell subset sorted from them (not recorded which). The receptor was derived from an adult woman who had mild COVID-19 (a few samples of this study predate the infection). Cell type and time point are not known. Here the CDR3 reads CATSDPGLAAPYNEQFF. The CDR3, as DNA: TGTGCCACCAGTGATCCCGGACTAGCGGCACCATACAATGAGCAGTTCTTC.